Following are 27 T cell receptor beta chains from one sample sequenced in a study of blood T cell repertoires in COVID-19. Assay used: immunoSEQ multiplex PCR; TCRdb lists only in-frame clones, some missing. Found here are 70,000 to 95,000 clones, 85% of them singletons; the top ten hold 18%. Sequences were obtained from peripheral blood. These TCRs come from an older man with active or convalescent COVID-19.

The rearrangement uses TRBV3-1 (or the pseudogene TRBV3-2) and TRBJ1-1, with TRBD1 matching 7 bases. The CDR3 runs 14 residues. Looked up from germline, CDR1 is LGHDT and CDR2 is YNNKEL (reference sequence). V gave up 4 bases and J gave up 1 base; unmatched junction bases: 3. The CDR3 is CASSLRDRNTEAFF. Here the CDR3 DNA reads TGTGCCAGCAGCCTCCGGGACAGGAACACTGAAGCTTTCTTT.

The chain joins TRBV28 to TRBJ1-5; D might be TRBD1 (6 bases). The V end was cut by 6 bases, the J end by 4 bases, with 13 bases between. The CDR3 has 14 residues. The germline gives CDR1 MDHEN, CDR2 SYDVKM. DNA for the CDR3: TGTGCCAGCAGCTTAGGACAGATAAATCAGCCCCAGCATTTT. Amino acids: CASSLGQINQPQHF.

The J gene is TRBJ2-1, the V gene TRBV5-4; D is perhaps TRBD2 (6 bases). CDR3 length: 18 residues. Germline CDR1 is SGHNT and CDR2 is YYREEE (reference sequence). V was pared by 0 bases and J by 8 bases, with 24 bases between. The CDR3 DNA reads TGTGCCAGCAGCTTGGGTGGTCTAGCGCGCGCCCATCGGGATGAGCAGTTCTTC. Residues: CASSLGGLARAHRDEQFF.

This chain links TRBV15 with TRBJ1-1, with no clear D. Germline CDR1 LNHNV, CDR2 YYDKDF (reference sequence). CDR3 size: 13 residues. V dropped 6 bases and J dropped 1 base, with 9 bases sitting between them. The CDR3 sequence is CATSRRQNTEAFF. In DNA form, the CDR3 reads TGTGCCACCAGTAGACGACAGAACACTGAAGCTTTCTTT.

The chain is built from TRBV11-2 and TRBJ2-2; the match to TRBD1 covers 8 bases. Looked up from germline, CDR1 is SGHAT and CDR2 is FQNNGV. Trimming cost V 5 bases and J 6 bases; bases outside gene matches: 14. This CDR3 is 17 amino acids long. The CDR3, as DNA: TGTGCCAGCAGCCCAGAACTTACACAACAGGGGGCCGGGGAGCTGTTTTTT. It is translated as CASSPELTQQGAGELFF. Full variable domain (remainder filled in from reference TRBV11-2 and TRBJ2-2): EAGVAQSPRYKIIEKRQSVAFWCNPISGHATLYWYQQILGQGPKLLIQFQNNGVVDDSQLPKDRFSAERLKGVDSTLKIQPAKLEDSAVYLCASSPELTQQGAGELFFGEGSRLTVL.

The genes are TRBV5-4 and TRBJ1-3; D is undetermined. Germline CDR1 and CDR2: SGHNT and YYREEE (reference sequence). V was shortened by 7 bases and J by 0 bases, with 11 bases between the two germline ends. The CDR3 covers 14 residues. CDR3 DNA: TGTGCCAGCGGCGGAGCGGGCTCTGGAAACACCATATATTTT. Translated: CASGGAGSGNTIYF.

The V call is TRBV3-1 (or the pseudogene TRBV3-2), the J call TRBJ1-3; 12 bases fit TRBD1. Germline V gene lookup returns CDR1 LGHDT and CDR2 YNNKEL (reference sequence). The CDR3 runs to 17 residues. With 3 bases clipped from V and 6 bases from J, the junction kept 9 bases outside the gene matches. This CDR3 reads CASSHGTGGARKNTIYF. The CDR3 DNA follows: TGTGCCAGCAGCCACGGGACAGGGGGCGCGAGGAAAAACACCATATATTTT.

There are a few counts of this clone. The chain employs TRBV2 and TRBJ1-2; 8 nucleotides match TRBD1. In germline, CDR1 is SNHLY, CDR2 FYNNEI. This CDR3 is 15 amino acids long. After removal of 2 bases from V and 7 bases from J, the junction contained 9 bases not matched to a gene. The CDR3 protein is CASSERGQGMTGYTF. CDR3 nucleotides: TGTGCCAGCAGTGAACGTGGACAGGGTATGACTGGCTACACCTTC.

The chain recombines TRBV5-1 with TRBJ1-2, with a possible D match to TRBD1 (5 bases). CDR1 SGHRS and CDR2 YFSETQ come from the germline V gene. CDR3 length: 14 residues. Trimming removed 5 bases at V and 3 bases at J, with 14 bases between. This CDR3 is CASRWGQGDYGYTF. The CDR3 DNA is TGCGCCAGCAGGTGGGGTCAGGGTGACTATGGCTACACCTTC. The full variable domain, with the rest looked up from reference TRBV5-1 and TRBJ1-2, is KAGVTQTPRYLIKTRGQQVTLSCSPISGHRSVSWYQQTPGQGLQFLFEYFSETQRNKGNFPGRFSGRQFSNSRSEMNVSTLELGDSALYLCASRWGQGDYGYTFGSGTRLTVV.

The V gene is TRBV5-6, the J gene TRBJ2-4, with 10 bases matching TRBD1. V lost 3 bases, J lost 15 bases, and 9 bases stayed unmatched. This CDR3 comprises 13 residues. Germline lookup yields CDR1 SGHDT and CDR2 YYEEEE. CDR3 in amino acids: CASSWTGTGVGYF. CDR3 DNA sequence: TGTGCCAGCAGCTGGACCGGGACAGGGGTTGGGTACTTC.

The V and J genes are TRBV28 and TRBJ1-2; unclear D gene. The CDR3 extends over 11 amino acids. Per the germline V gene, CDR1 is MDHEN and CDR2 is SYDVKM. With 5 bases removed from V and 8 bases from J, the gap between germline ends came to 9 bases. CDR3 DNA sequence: TGTGCCAGCAGTACGACTCGGGGCTACACCTTC. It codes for CASSTTRGYTF.

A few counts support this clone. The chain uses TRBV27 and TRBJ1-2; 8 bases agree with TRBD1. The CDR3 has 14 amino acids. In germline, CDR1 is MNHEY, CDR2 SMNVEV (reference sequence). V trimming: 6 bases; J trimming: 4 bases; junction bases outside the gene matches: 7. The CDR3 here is CASSPRQGSYGYTF. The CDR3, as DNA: TGTGCCAGCAGCCCAAGACAGGGGAGCTATGGCTACACCTTC.

The CDR3 spells CAIKRTQGPQETQYF. The CDR3 bases are TGTGCCATCAAGAGAACACAGGGACCCCAAGAGACCCAGTACTTC. The chain joins TRBV10-3 to TRBJ2-5, with D tentatively TRBD1 (6 bases). V lost 7 bases, J lost 1 base, and 16 bases lay in between. The V gene's germline CDR1 is ENHRY and CDR2 SYGVKD. This CDR3 contains 15 residues.

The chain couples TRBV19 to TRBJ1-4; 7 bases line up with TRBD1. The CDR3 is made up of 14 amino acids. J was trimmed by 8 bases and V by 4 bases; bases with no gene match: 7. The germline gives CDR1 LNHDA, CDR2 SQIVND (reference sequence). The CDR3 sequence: CASSNRGTEEKLFF. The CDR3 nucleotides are TGTGCCAGTAGTAACAGGGGAACGGAAGAAAAACTGTTTTTT.

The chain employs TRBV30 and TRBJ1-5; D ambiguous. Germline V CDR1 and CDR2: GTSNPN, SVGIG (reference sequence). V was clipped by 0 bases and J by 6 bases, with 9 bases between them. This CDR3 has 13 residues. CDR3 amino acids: CAWSVSGTQPQHF. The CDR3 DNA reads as TGTGCCTGGAGTGTATCAGGAACTCAGCCCCAGCATTTT.

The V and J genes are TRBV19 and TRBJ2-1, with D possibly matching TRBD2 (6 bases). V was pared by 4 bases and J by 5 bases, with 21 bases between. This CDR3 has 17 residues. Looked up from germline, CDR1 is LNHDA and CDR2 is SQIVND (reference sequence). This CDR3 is CASSNPSVKRVNNEQFF. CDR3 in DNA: TGTGCCAGTAGTAACCCCTCGGTTAAGCGGGTAAACAATGAGCAGTTCTTC. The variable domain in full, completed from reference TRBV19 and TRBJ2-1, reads DGGITQSPKYLFRKEGQNVTLSCEQNLNHDAMYWYRQDPGQGLRLIYYSQIVNDFQKGDIAEGYSVSREKKESFPLTVTSAQKNPTAFYLCASSNPSVKRVNNEQFFGPGTRLTVL.

The CDR3 coding sequence is TGTGCCAGTAGTATAGCCCCGGACAGGAGAGGTACTGAAGCTTTCTTT. Amino acid sequence: CASSIAPDRRGTEAFF. The chain carries TRBV19 and TRBJ1-1; 7 positions agree with TRBD1. Germline V gives CDR1 LNHDA, CDR2 SQIVND (reference sequence). With 1 base clipped from V and 5 bases from J, the junction kept 10 bases outside the gene matches. The CDR3 consists of 16 residues.

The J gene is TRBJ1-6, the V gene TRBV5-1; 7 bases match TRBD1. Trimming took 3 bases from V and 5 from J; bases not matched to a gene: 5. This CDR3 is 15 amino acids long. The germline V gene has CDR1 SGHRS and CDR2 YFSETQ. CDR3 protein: CASSSGQRNNSPLHF. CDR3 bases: TGCGCCAGCAGCTCGGGACAGAGAAATAATTCACCCCTCCACTTT.

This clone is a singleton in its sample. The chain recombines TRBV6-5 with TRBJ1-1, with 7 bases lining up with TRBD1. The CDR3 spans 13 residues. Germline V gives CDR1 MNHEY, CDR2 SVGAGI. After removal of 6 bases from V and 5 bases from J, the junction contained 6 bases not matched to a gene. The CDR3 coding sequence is TGTGCCAGCAGACAGGACAGGAGGACTGAAGCTTTCTTT. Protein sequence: CASRQDRRTEAFF.

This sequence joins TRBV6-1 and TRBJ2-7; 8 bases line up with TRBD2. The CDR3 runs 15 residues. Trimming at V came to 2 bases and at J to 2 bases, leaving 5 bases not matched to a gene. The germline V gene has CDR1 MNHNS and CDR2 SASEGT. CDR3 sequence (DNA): TGTGCCAGCAGTGAACGCGGTAGCGGGACCTACGAGCAGTACGTC. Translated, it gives CASSERGSGTYEQYV.

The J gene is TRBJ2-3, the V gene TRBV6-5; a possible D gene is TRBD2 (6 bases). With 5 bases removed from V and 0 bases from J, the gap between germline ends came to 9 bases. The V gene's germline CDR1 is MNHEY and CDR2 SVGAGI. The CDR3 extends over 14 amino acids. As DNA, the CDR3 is TGTGCCAGCAGTCCCGCGGGGAGCACAGATACGCAGTATTTT. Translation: CASSPAGSTDTQYF.

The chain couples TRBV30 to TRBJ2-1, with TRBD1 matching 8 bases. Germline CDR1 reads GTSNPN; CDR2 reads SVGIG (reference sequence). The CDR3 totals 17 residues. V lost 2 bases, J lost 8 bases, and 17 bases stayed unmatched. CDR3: CAWSKRDGGTGLYEQFF. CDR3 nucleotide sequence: TGTGCCTGGAGTAAGAGGGATGGTGGGACAGGTCTCTATGAGCAGTTCTTC.

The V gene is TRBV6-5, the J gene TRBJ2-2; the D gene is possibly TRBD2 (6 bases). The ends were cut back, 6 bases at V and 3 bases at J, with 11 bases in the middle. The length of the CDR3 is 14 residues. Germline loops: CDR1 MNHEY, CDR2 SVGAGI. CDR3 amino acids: CASRWPSDTGELFF. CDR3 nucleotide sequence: TGTGCCAGCAGGTGGCCTAGCGACACCGGGGAGCTGTTTTTT.

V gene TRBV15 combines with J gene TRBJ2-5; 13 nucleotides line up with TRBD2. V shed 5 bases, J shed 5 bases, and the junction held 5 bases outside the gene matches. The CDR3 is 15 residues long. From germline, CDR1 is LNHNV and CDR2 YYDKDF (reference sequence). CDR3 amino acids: CATSARLAGGETQYF. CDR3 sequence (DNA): TGTGCCACCAGCGCCCGACTAGCGGGGGGTGAGACCCAGTACTTC.

In DNA, the CDR3 is TGTGCCTGGAAATCAGGGGATCTTCCCCAGCATTTT. It specifies CAWKSGDLPQHF. The chain employs TRBV30 and TRBJ1-5, with D possibly being TRBD1 (6 bases). Germline V gene data show CDR1 as GTSNPN and CDR2 as SVGIG (reference sequence). CDR3 length: 12 amino acids. Trimming shortened V by 4 bases and J by 10 bases, and 14 bases separated the two germline ends. Based on the CDR3 plus reference TRBV30 and TRBJ1-5, the full variable domain is SQTIHQWPATLVQPVGSPLSLECTVEGTSNPNLYWYRQAAGRGLQLLFYSVGIGQISSEVPQNLSASRPQDRQFILSSKKLLLSDSGFYLCAWKSGDLPQHFGDGTRLSIL.

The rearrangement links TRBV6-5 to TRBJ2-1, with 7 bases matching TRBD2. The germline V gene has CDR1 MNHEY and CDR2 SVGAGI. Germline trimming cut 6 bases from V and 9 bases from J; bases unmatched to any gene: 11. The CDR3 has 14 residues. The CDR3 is CASSPRAGAFEQFF. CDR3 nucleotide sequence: TGTGCCAGCAGCCCCAGGGCGGGAGCTTTTGAGCAGTTCTTC.

The CDR3 DNA is TGCGCCAGCAGCCCGGGACTAGCCACAGATACGCAGTATTTT. Amino acids: CASSPGLATDTQYF. The V call is TRBV5-1, the J call TRBJ2-3, with 9 bases that match TRBD2. Trimming took 4 bases from V and 2 from J; bases not matched to a gene: 2. This CDR3 spans 14 amino acids. Per germline, CDR1 SGHRS and CDR2 YFSETQ.